What follows are 21 T cell receptor beta chains derived from one specimen sequenced in a study of response to subunit inactivated influenza vaccine. MiXCR, run by TCRdb on the RT-PCR reads, gives a single entry per CDR3 protein. The sample lists about 240,000 distinct CDR3 sequences; 10% to 15% were seen once. The sample in question was non-naive T cells sorted from PBMCs, obtained around 15 days before vaccination. These TCRs come from a man aged 50-59 years who received an inactivated influenza vaccine.

This clonotype occurred a few times. The rearrangement links TRBV12-3 or TRBV12-4 to TRBJ1-3; D gene unclear. The CDR3 runs 15 residues. The V and J ends lost 5 bases and 0 bases respectively, with 11 bases between them. The chain's CDR3 is CASSEDGSSGNTIYF. The CDR3 DNA reads TGTGCCAGCAGTGAAGACGGAAGCTCTGGAAACACCATATATTTT.

This clonotype was seen ten or more times. The CDR3 DNA is TGTGCCAGCAGCCCAGCGATCAATTCACAGGGAAGGGCCAAAAACATTCAGTACTTC. It codes for CASSPAINSQGRAKNIQYF. This chain links TRBV11-1 with TRBJ2-4, with D maybe TRBD1 (6 bases). With 5 bases removed from V and 1 base from J, the gap between germline ends came to 24 bases. Germline values: CDR1 SGHAT, CDR2 FQDESV (reference sequence). The length of the CDR3 is 19 residues.

This chain uses TRBV6-1 with TRBJ2-1; the D gene is possibly TRBD2 (5 bases). Trimming left V 6 bases short and J 4 bases short, with 13 bases between. Germline values: CDR1 MNHNS, CDR2 SASEGT. The CDR3 contains 14 residues. In nucleotides, the CDR3 is TGTGCCAGCAGCCCGATACGGGGTTACAATGAGCAGTTCTTC. Protein product: CASSPIRGYNEQFF.

This clonotype was found many times. The CDR3 is CASTDGGSTDTQYF. CDR3 nucleotides: TGTGCCAGCACCGACGGGGGTAGCACAGATACGCAGTATTTT. The chain joins TRBV6-2 or TRBV6-3 to TRBJ2-3; D perhaps matches TRBD2 (6 bases). The germline V gene encodes CDR1 MNHEY and CDR2 SVGEGT. V was trimmed by 7 bases and J by 0 bases, leaving 11 bases between them. The CDR3 contains 14 residues.

The table lists this clonotype with many counts. V and J are TRBV14 and TRBJ1-2, with D perhaps TRBD1 (6 bases). The length of the CDR3 is 13 residues. Per the germline V gene, CDR1 is SGHDN and CDR2 is FVKESK. V dropped 2 bases and J dropped 5 bases, with 9 bases sitting between them. The CDR3 nucleotides read TGTGCCAGCAGCCAATTCAGGGGTTATGGCTACACCTTC. Protein sequence: CASSQFRGYGYTF.

This clonotype was found many times. The rearrangement links TRBV3-1 to TRBJ2-7; 12 nucleotides agree with TRBD1. Trimming took 4 bases from V and 5 from J; bases not matched to a gene: 9. Germline V CDR1 and CDR2: LGHDT, YNNKEL (reference sequence). This CDR3 contains 16 residues. The CDR3: CASSREPGQGAHEQYF. As DNA, the CDR3 is TGTGCCAGCAGCCGGGAACCGGGACAGGGGGCCCACGAGCAGTACTTC.

This clonotype was seen repeatedly, ten times or more. This chain uses TRBV7-9 with TRBJ2-1; D not certain. CDR1 and CDR2 from the germline V gene are SEHNR and FQNEAQ (reference sequence). Trimming pared 3 bases from V and 7 bases from J, leaving 10 bases between. The CDR3 loop spans 13 amino acids. The CDR3 DNA is TGTGCCAGCAGCTTCCCGGCGCGGAATGAGCAGTTCTTC. Amino acids: CASSFPARNEQFF.

This rearrangement joins TRBV20-1 to TRBJ2-5; 10 bases fit TRBD2. The ends lost 5 bases at V and 1 base at J; junction bases unmatched: 13. CDR1 is DFQATT and CDR2 is SNEGSKA in the germline V gene (reference sequence). This CDR3 spans 17 amino acids. The chain's CDR3 is CSAAGASGSRSQETQYF. The DNA for the CDR3 is TGCAGTGCTGCTGGGGCTAGCGGGAGTAGGAGCCAAGAGACCCAGTACTTC.

This clonotype was observed a few times. The chain couples TRBV7-2 to TRBJ1-3, with 7 positions matching TRBD1. Trimming took 3 bases from V and 8 from J; bases not matched to a gene: 4. Germline V lookup: CDR1 SGHTA, CDR2 FQGNSA. The CDR3 has 13 amino acids. Here the CDR3 reads CASSFNRGYTIYF. The CDR3, as DNA: TGTGCCAGCAGCTTTAACAGGGGATACACCATATATTTT.

This clonotype was seen only a few times. The chain has TRBV7-2 and TRBJ2-7; D is ambiguous. CDR3 length: 13 residues. The V gene's germline CDR1 is SGHTA and CDR2 FQGNSA. The ends were cut back, 2 bases at V and 7 bases at J, with 12 bases in the middle. The CDR3 bases are TGTGCCAGCAGCTTAAATGCCCAAGGGGAGCAGTACTTC. Protein product: CASSLNAQGEQYF.

This chain links TRBV20-1 with TRBJ2-5; 8 bases line up with TRBD2. The V and J ends lost 0 bases and 1 base, in that order; junction bases with no gene match: 7. Germline V gene data show CDR1 as DFQATT and CDR2 as SNEGSKA (reference sequence). The CDR3 is 16 residues long. The CDR3 nucleotides are TGCAGTGCTAGAGATGCCGTAGCGGGACTCCAAGAGACCCAGTACTTC. It translates to CSARDAVAGLQETQYF.

This clonotype showed up just a few times. J is TRBJ2-4 and V is TRBV12-3 or TRBV12-4; 11 positions agree with TRBD2. J gave up 6 bases and V 5 bases, and 6 bases lay outside the gene matches. This CDR3 region has 15 residues. This CDR3 is CASSLSGGALNIQYF. The CDR3 DNA is TGTGCCAGCAGTCTTAGCGGGGGGGCCCTAAACATTCAGTACTTC.

The chain has TRBV4-1 and TRBJ2-5, with TRBD2 matching 8 bases. This CDR3 is 16 amino acids long. The germline V gene has CDR1 MGHRA and CDR2 YSYEKL. Trimming removed 0 bases from V and 5 bases from J; junction bases left unmatched: 8. The CDR3 is CASSQDRAGAVETQYF. CDR3 nucleotide sequence: TGCGCCAGCAGCCAAGATAGAGCGGGGGCCGTGGAGACCCAGTACTTC.

The chain has TRBV20-1 and TRBJ2-3; the D gene could be TRBD1 or TRBD2 (5 bases each). The germline V and J ends were trimmed by 3 bases and 2 bases, with 12 bases remaining between them. This CDR3 is built from 14 residues. CDR1 is DFQATT and CDR2 is SNEGSKA in the germline V gene (reference sequence). The CDR3 region is CSARGLAATDTQYF. Written as DNA, the CDR3 is TGCAGTGCTAGGGGGCTAGCAGCCACAGATACGCAGTATTTT.

This clonotype has only a few counts. The J gene is TRBJ1-1, the V gene TRBV20-1; D call uncertain. Germline values: CDR1 DFQATT, CDR2 SNEGSKA (reference sequence). Trimming left V 0 bases short and J 0 bases short, with 11 bases between. CDR3 length: 15 amino acids. The CDR3 nucleotides are TGCAGTGCTAGAGATCAGGAGGTCTTGAACACTGAAGCTTTCTTT. Translation: CSARDQEVLNTEAFF.

In this sample, this clonotype turned up a few times. V gene TRBV20-1 combines with J gene TRBJ1-2; D gene ambiguous. The CDR3 contains 14 residues. Per germline, CDR1 DFQATT and CDR2 SNEGSKA (reference sequence). V lost 0 bases, J lost 0 bases, and 8 bases lay in between. CDR3 protein: CSARERTANYGYTF. CDR3 sequence (DNA): TGCAGTGCTAGAGAGAGGACGGCTAACTATGGCTACACCTTC.

Only a few counts were recorded for this clonotype. The chain carries TRBV10-3 and TRBJ2-6, with D unclear. Germline CDR1 is ENHRY and CDR2 is SYGVKD. The germline V and J ends were trimmed by 9 bases and 0 bases, with 3 bases remaining between them. The CDR3 loop spans 12 amino acids. CDR3: CAMNSGANVLTF. The CDR3 DNA follows: TGTGCCATGAACTCTGGGGCCAACGTCCTGACTTTC.

The CDR3 protein is CSARDAATGQETQYF. CDR3 nucleotides: TGCAGTGCTAGAGATGCCGCGACTGGCCAAGAGACCCAGTACTTC. The chain employs TRBV20-1 and TRBJ2-5; D not certain. Germline V gene lookup returns CDR1 DFQATT and CDR2 SNEGSKA (reference sequence). The CDR3 is made up of 15 amino acids. V was trimmed by 0 bases and J by 1 base, leaving 12 bases between them.

This chain joins TRBV2 and TRBJ1-6; TRBD1 agrees at 8 bases. The ends lost 6 bases at V and 12 bases at J; junction bases unmatched: 7. The CDR3 spans 13 residues. Germline CDR1 SNHLY, CDR2 FYNNEI. The CDR3 DNA sequence: TGTGCCAGCAGCGAGAACAGGGGGGGACCCCTCCACTTT. Translated, it gives CASSENRGGPLHF.

This clonotype was counted at least ten times. V usage is TRBV9 and J usage is TRBJ2-1, with D possibly being TRBD2 (6 bases). CDR1 is SGDLS and CDR2 is YYNGEE in the germline V gene. The CDR3 runs 15 residues. V was shortened by 0 bases and J by 3 bases, with 10 bases between the two germline ends. This CDR3 reads CASSVGGELYNEQFF. CDR3 DNA: TGTGCCAGCAGCGTAGGGGGGGAGCTCTACAATGAGCAGTTCTTC.

This clonotype was seen a handful of times. V and J are TRBV5-5 and TRBJ1-4; D unclear. Germline V lookup: CDR1 SGHKS, CDR2 YYEKEE (reference sequence). This CDR3 has 16 residues. The germline V and J ends were trimmed by 0 bases and 1 base, with 10 bases remaining between them. The CDR3 DNA reads as TGTGCCAGCAGCTTGGGTGGCTCCAGAACTAATGAAAAACTGTTTTTT. It yields the protein CASSLGGSRTNEKLFF. Based on the CDR3 plus reference TRBV5-5 and TRBJ1-4, the full variable domain is DAGVTQSPTHLIKTRGQQVTLRCSPISGHKSVSWYQQVLGQGPQFIFQYYEKEERGRGNFPDRFSARQFPNYSSELNVNALLLGDSALYLCASSLGGSRTNEKLFFGSGTQLSVL.